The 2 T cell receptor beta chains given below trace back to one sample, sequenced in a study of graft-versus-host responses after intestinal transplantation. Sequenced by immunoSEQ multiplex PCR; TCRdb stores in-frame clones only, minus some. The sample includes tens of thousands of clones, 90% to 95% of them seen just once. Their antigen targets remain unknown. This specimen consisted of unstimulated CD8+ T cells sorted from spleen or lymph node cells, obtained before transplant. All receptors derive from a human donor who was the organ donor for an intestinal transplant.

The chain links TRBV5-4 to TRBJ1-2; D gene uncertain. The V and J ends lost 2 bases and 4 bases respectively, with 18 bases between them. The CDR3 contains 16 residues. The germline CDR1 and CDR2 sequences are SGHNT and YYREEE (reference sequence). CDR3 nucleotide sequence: TGTGCCAGCAGCTTAAAAGGAGGAGGCTTTTCCTATGGCTACACCTTC. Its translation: CASSLKGGGFSYGYTF.

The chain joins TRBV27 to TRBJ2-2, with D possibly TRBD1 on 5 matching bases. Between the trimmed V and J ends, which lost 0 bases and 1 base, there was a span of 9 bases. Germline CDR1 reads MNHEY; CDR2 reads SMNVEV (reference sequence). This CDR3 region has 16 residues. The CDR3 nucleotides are TGTGCCAGCAGTTTATCGGAAACAGGGAACACCGGGGAGCTGTTTTTT. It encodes CASSLSETGNTGELFF.